This TCR beta chain was sequenced during a study of T cell clonality in common variable immunodeficiency (dated by TCRdb to between 2014 and 2017). Predominantly Caucasian heritage was noted among both the CVID patients and the healthy controls. Heparinized peripheral whole blood samples of about 5 to 9 ml were collected from each donor. TCRbeta CDR3 repertoires were sequenced from genomic DNA of adults with common variable immune deficiency (CVID) and healthy adult controls. There were 22 healthy adult volunteers in the control group (around 12 female and 10 male), ranging in age from about 23 to 75 years, with a mean age of around 36. To isolate peripheral blood mononuclear cells, diluted blood was subjected to density centrifugation over Hypaque 1077 or Ficoll-Paque. Genomic DNA was obtained from unsorted mononuclear cells using either Qiagen column purification or a centrifugation-based method.

For sequencing input, CVID and control samples contributed equivalent amounts of genomic DNA. For every sample, a 60 bp segment covering the rearranged TCRbeta CDR3 region was amplified and then sequenced. TCRbeta amplification used the immunoSEQ assay, a bias-corrected multiplex PCR with high-throughput sequencing. The authors processed their data as follows. Every unique nucleotide sequence was considered a clone and was annotated with V, D and J genes, copy number and frequency. Sequences were labeled productive if in frame, and non-productive if out of frame or containing stop codons. As previously described, clonality was calculated on the basis of Shannon's entropy. The predicted amino acid sequences of productive clones were used to derive mean CDR3 Kyte-Doolittle hydropathy. Hierarchical clustering of scaled V gene usage was performed with the R hclust function using Manhattan distance and complete linkage. To assess clone sharing by CDR3 amino acid sequence, 12 repertoires per group were resampled over 100 rounds. The repertoires were screened for some 69 published EBV-specific TCRbeta sequences and 245 published CMV-specific TCRbeta sequences. A couple of CVID samples that yielded fewer than 10,000 sequences were excluded from the analysis, so approximately 40 CVID repertoires were retained. TCRdb holds this immuneACCESS table with in-frame rearrangements only. Some clones are missing; in checked studies, unresolved V genes explain under half, and the rest has no known cause. V and J calls and clone size follow that table, whereas D and trimming were derived from the DNA. This sample shows approximately 42,000 clones, and none of them turns up only once. In total, the top ten clones hold approximately 1.4% of the sample.

What the research found in general, with its limitations: Compared with healthy controls, CVID subjects showed increased TCRbeta clonality (t-test p = 0.018), a feature most characteristic of about a third of subjects. The authors noted that sequencing repertoires of T cell subpopulations would be needed to clarify what caused the increased clonality in CVID. Correlations between repertoire features and clinical complications were limited by patient heterogeneity within the CVID cohort. Although equal DNA input was used, an average of about 81,820 unique sequences per sample was obtained for controls, compared with about 29,000 for CVID samples. Fewer deletions and N-nucleotide insertions were reportedly observed in CVID TCRbeta sequences, and highly modified clones with 13 or more V deletions were reportedly absent from CVID TCRbeta sequences. Healthy controls shared more TCRbeta clones with each other than CVID subjects shared among themselves (p < 0.0001).

For this clone: Its antigen remains undetermined. The read gets to within 3 residues of the CDR3 end, and the germline J gene fills in the rest.

From its cysteine to its phenylalanine, the CDR3 spans 15 amino acids. The DNA has 36 bases, all within the CDR3, and is read from base 1. The CDR1 and CDR2 encoded by the germline V gene are KGHSH and LQKENI. V is pruned by 5 bases and J by 2 bases, leaving 6 bases of the junction without a gene match. The TCR was taken from a person between 18 and 75 years old in good health. The V and J segments used are TRBV18 and TRBJ1-3; TRBD1 lines up with 7 middle nucleotides. Sequencing was performed on peripheral blood mononuclear cells. The CDR3 region has the sequence CASSARDSAGNTIYF. CDR3 bases read: TGTGCCAGCTCAGCCCGGGACAGCGCTGGAAACACC.